This T cell receptor beta chain was obtained from a study of CD8+CD57+ T cells in acquired aplastic anemia. Patients sequenced had flow cytometry evidence of CD8+CD57+ cell expansion. According to the study, genomic DNA was the template for TCR beta VDJ and CDR3 profiling. One entry per CDR3 protein, called by TCRdb with MiXCR from the reads. The data contain approximately 470,000 distinct CDR3 sequences, approximately 33% of them singletons. The CDR3 is made up of 15 amino acids. The V gene's germline CDR1 is LNHNV and CDR2 YYDKDF (reference sequence). Losses at the gene ends were 3 bases for V and 5 bases for J; bases not matched to a gene: 7.

The TCR sequence derives from a human donor with aplastic anemia. Material: sorted CD4+, CD8+, or CD8+CD57+ T cells (not recorded which) from PBMCs. This rearrangement joins TRBV15 to TRBJ1-5; 7 bases are shared with TRBD1. This CDR3 reads CATSRGGGVDQPQHF. The CDR3 nucleotides read TGTGCCACCAGCAGGGGAGGGGGCGTGGATCAGCCCCAGCATTTT.